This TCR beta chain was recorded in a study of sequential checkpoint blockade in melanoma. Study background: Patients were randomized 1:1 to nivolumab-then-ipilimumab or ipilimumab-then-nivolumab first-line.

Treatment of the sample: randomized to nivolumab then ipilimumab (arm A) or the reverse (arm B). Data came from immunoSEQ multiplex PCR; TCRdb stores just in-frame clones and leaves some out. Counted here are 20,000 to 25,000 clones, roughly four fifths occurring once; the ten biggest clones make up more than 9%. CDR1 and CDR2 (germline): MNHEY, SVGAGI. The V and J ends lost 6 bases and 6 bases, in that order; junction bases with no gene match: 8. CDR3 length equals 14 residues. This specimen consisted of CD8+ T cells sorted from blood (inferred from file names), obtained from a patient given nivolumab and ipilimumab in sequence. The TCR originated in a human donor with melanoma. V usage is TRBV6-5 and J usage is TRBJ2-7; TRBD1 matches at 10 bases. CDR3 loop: CASSPGTGDGEQYF. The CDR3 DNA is TGTGCCAGCAGCCCCGGGACAGGGGACGGCGAGCAGTACTTC.